The TCR beta chain under discussion was sequenced for a study of T cells in Graves' hyperthyroidism and ophthalmopathy. CDR3 size: 15 residues. V lost 3 bases and J 2 bases, leaving 11 bases between the germline ends. The germline V gene has CDR1 LGHDT and CDR2 YNNKEL (reference sequence). Using around 10 ml of fresh peripheral blood, PBMCs were prepared. Researchers took RNA transcripts and amplified the TCR beta CDR3 regions from them. The TCR CDR3 was amplified in a first-round RT-PCR using the HTBI primer set. TCRdb recomputed calls from the multiplex PCR reads with MiXCR, one row per CDR3 protein. The sample includes around 300,000 distinct CDR3 sequences, about 14% seen only once; the top ten take 7.5% to 8%. This clonotype came up many times.

This TCR came from a woman aged 25 to 39 with Graves' hyperthyroidism that later progressed to Graves' ophthalmopathy. The chain is built from TRBV3-1 and TRBJ1-5; no clear D. The material sequenced was blood. The CDR3, as DNA: TGTGCCAGCAGCCAGGGTCACCATGGCAATCAGCCCCAGCATTTT. Translating it yields CASSQGHHGNQPQHF.